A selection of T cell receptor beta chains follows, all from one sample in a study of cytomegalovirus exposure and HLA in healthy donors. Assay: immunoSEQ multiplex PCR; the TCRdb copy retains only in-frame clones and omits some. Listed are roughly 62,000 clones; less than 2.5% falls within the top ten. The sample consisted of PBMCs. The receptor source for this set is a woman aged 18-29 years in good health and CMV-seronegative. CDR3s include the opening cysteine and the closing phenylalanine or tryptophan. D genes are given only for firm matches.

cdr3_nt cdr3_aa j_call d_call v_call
TGTGCAAGTCGCGCAGGGGTTAGCGAAAAACTGTTTTTT CASRAGVSEKLFF TRBJ1-4 . TRBV12-2
TGCGCCAGCAGCCCCTCGCCGGCTAGCGGGAGGACCAATGAGCAGTTCTTC CASSPSPASGRTNEQFF TRBJ2-1 TRBD2 TRBV4-1
TGTGCCAGCAGCGTAGGGGGCGGGAGTACGTCCTACGAGCAGTACTTC CASSVGGGSTSYEQYF TRBJ2-7 TRBD2 TRBV9
TGCGCCAGCAGCTTGGTACGGGACGAGCAGTACTTC CASSLVRDEQYF TRBJ2-7 . TRBV5-1
TGTGCCAGCAGCCCAGGGGGGATCGACACTGAAGCTTTCTTT CASSPGGIDTEAFF TRBJ1-1 TRBD1 TRBV7-8
TGTGCCAGCAGCGTTCGATCTCTAGAGGGCGGGGAGCTGTTTTTT CASSVRSLEGGELFF TRBJ2-2 . TRBV9
TGCGCCAGCACCGAGAGCTCTGGGGCCAACGTCCTGACTTTC CASTESSGANVLTF TRBJ2-6 . TRBV5-1
TGTGCCAGCAGCGCGGGACTAGCGGGAGTCTACGAGCAGTACTTC CASSAGLAGVYEQYF TRBJ2-7 TRBD2 TRBV9
TGCGCCAGCAGCCACGCGACAGGCGCCTATGGCTACACCTTC CASSHATGAYGYTF TRBJ1-2 . TRBV4-1
TGCGCCAGCAGCTTAGGGACAGGGAACTATGGCTACACCTTC CASSLGTGNYGYTF TRBJ1-2 TRBD1 TRBV5-1
TGCGCCAGCAGCTTGTACTGGACAGTCGCAGATACGCAGTATTTT CASSLYWTVADTQYF TRBJ2-3 . TRBV5-1
TGTGCCAGCAGCTCCACAGGGACGACTGGAAACACCATATATTTT CASSSTGTTGNTIYF TRBJ1-3 . TRBV7-2
TGCGCCAGCAGCTTGGGAGGTCTGGCGGGGTCCTACGAGCAGTACTTC CASSLGGLAGSYEQYF TRBJ2-7 . TRBV5-1
TGCGCCAGCAGCCAAGTAAATTCTGGGGGGACTGAAGCTTTCTTT CASSQVNSGGTEAFF TRBJ1-1 . TRBV4-1
TGCGCCAGCAGCTGGACCACAGGAAACAATGAGCAGTTCTTC CASSWTTGNNEQFF TRBJ2-1 . TRBV5-1
TGTGCCAGCAGTTACCCTAGTCCGGGACAGGGACGAAAACTGTTTTTT CASSYPSPGQGRKLFF TRBJ1-4 TRBD1 TRBV28
TGTGCCAGTACCCCGGGACAGGGGAACACTGAAGCTTTCTTT CASTPGQGNTEAFF TRBJ1-1 TRBD1 TRBV27
TGTGCCAGCAGCATTACGACAGGGGCGGCAACTAATGAAAAACTGTTTTTT CASSITTGAATNEKLFF TRBJ1-4 TRBD1 TRBV14
TGCGCCAGCAGCTTCCGGGTAGCGGGAGGATCAGAGCAGTTCTTC CASSFRVAGGSEQFF TRBJ2-1 TRBD2 TRBV5-1
TGTGCCAGCAGTGAAGGCGGTGACACTGAAGCTTTCTTT CASSEGGDTEAFF TRBJ1-1 . TRBV6-1
TGCGCCAGCAGCTCTAGCGGGAGTTTCCACGAGCAGTACTTC CASSSSGSFHEQYF TRBJ2-7 TRBD2 TRBV5-1
TGTGCCAGCAGCCAAGATGCCAGCGGGGGGGCCGGGGAGACCCAGTACTTC CASSQDASGGAGETQYF TRBJ2-5 TRBD2 TRBV4-2
TGTGCCAGCCAGCGGACCAGAACAGGGGGCGCCGTGCATGGCTACACCTTC CASQRTRTGGAVHGYTF TRBJ1-2 TRBD1 TRBV19